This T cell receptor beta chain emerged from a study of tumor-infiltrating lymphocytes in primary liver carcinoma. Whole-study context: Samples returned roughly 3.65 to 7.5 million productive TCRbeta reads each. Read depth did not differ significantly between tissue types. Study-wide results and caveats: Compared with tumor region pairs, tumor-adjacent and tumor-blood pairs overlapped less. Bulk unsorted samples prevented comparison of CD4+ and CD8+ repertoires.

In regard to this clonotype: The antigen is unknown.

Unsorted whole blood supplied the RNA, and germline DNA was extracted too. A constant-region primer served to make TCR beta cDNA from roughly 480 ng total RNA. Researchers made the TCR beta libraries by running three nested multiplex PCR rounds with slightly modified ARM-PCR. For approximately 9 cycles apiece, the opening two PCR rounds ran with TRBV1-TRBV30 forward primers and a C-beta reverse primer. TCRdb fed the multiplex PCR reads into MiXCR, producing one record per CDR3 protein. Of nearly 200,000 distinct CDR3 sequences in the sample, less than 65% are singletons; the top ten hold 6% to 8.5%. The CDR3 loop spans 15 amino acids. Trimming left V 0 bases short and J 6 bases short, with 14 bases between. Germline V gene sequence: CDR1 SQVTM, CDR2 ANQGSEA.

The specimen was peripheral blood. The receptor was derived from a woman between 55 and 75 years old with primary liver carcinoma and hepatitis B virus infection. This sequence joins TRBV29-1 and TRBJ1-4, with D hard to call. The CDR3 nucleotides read TGCAGCGTTGAAGATACACGGGGTGCTGATGAAAAACTGTTTTTT. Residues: CSVEDTRGADEKLFF.